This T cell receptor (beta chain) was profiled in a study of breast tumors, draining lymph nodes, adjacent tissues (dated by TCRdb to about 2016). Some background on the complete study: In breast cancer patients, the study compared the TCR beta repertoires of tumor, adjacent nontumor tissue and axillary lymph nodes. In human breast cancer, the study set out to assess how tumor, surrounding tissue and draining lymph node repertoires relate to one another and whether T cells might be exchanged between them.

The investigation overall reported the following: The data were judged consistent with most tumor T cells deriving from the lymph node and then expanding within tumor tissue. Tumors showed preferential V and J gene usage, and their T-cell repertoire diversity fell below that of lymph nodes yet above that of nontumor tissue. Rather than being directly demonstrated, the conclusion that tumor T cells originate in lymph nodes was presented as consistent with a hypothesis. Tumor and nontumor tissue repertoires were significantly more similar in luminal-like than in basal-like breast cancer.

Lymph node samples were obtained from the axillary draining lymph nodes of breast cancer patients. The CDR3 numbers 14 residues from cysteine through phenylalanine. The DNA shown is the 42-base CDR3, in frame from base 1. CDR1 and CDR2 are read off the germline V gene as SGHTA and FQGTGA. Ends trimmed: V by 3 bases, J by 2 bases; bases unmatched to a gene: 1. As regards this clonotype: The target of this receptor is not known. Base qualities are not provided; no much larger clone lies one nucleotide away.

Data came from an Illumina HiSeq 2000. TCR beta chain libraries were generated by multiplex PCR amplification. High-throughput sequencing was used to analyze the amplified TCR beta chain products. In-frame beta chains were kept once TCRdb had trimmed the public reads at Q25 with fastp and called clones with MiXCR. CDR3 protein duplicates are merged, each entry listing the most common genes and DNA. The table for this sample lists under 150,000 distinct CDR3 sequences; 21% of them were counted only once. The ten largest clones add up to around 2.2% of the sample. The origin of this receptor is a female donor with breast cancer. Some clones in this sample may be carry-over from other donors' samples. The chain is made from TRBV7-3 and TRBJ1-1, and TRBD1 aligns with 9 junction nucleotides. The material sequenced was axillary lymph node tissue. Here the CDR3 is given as CASSLDRGNTEAFF. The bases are TGTGCCAGCAGCTTGGACAGGGGAAACACTGAAGCTTTCTTT.